The 16 T cell receptor beta chains below all came from one sample that was sequenced in a study of human T cells and chemical hapten exposure. TCRdb independently ran MiXCR on the RACE reads; one entry per CDR3 protein. The sample shows about 57,000 distinct CDR3 sequences, 9% to 9.5% of them seen only once. As to time point: patch test 1, 2 weeks after DPC sensitization. Sample treatment: therapeutic diphenylcyclopropenone sensitization with weekly scalp DPC. The sample consisted of whole blood, taken in connection with sensitization to the hapten diphenylcyclopropenone (DPC). The receptors come from a woman in her forties with alopecia areata. Some clones in this sample may be carry-over from other donors' samples.

The genes are TRBV20-1 and TRBJ2-1, with TRBD2 matching 11 bases. This CDR3 is 12 amino acids long. With V trimmed by 6 bases and J by 15 bases, 10 bases remained unmatched. Germline CDR1 reads DFQATT; CDR2 reads SNEGSKA (reference sequence). The CDR3 coding sequence is TGCAGTGCGGCGACTAGCGGGGAGCTCCGGTTCTTC. Its protein product is CSAATSGELRFF.

The table lists this clonotype with many counts. The rearrangement joins TRBV28 to TRBJ1-2; 9 bases line up with TRBD1. The CDR3 consists of 17 residues. Unmatched junction bases numbered 19, after V lost 6 bases and J lost 8 bases. Germline CDR1 is MDHEN and CDR2 is SYDVKM. CDR3: CASRYSQTGGARNGYTF. CDR3 sequence (DNA): TGTGCCAGCAGATATTCTCAGACAGGGGGGGCCAGAAACGGCTACACCTTC.

This clonotype showed up just a few times. The chain is built from TRBV15 and TRBJ1-1; the match to TRBD1 covers 11 bases. V gave up 3 bases and J gave up 1 base; unmatched junction bases: 7. Germline V CDR1 and CDR2: LNHNV, YYDKDF (reference sequence). The CDR3 extends over 17 amino acids. The CDR3 is CATSSPGQGARNTEAFF. The CDR3 nucleotides read TGTGCCACCAGCAGCCCCGGACAGGGGGCGAGGAACACTGAAGCTTTCTTT.

This clonotype came up many times. The rearrangement links TRBV30 to TRBJ2-3; possibly TRBD1 for D (6 bases). This CDR3 contains 14 residues. The V and J ends lost 3 bases and 2 bases respectively, with 12 bases between them. Germline-derived CDR1 and CDR2 are GTSNPN and SVGIG (reference sequence). In DNA form, the CDR3 reads TGTGCCTGGAGGGCTGGGGGCGTCACAGATACGCAGTATTTT. The encoded protein is CAWRAGGVTDTQYF.

J is TRBJ2-7 and V is TRBV20-1; D possibly corresponds to TRBD1 (6 bases). V was clipped by 4 bases and J by 5 bases, with 9 bases between them. Germline CDR1 DFQATT, CDR2 SNEGSKA (reference sequence). The CDR3 is 11 residues long. CDR3 residues: CSAIQGHEQYF. In DNA, the CDR3 is TGCAGTGCTATACAGGGCCACGAGCAGTACTTC.

This clonotype was detected a few times. The chain combines TRBV5-4 with TRBJ1-2; 8 bases agree with TRBD1. This CDR3 region has 15 residues. J lost 6 bases, V lost 0 bases, and 7 bases had no gene match. Germline-derived CDR1 and CDR2 are SGHNT and YYREEE (reference sequence). CDR3 in amino acids: CASSLAGRGQNGYTF. The CDR3, as DNA: TGTGCCAGCAGCTTGGCCGGCAGGGGGCAGAATGGCTACACCTTC.

The J gene is TRBJ2-2, the V gene TRBV20-1, with D perhaps matching TRBD1 (5 bases). CDR3 length: 15 residues. Trimming removed 1 base at V and 1 base at J, with 10 bases between. Germline V gene lookup returns CDR1 DFQATT and CDR2 SNEGSKA (reference sequence). CDR3 coding DNA: TGCAGTGCTAGAGGCTCCAGGGAGAACACCGGGGAGCTGTTTTTT. Amino acid sequence: CSARGSRENTGELFF.

The V and J genes are TRBV9 and TRBJ1-6, with D unclear. CDR1 is SGDLS, CDR2 YYNGEE, per germline. CDR3 length equals 15 residues. V dropped 4 bases and J dropped 7 bases, with 15 bases sitting between them. The CDR3 here is CASSPSLQRNSPLHF. The CDR3 bases are TGTGCCAGCAGCCCCTCTCTCCAGCGCAATTCACCCCTCCACTTT.

This clonotype was recorded many times. The chain joins TRBV6-2 or TRBV6-3 to TRBJ1-2; possibly TRBD1 for D (5 bases). The CDR3 loop spans 11 amino acids. Germline CDR1 is MNHEY and CDR2 is SVGEGT. The ends were cut back, 6 bases at V and 6 bases at J, with 8 bases in the middle. In DNA, the CDR3 is TGTGCCAGCAGAGGGGAGGATGGCTACACCTTC. Amino acid sequence: CASRGEDGYTF.

This clonotype was seen ten or more times. V is TRBV2 and J is TRBJ1-6; D is undetermined. Per the germline V gene, CDR1 is SNHLY and CDR2 is FYNNEI. V was shortened by 10 bases and J by 7 bases, with 14 bases between the two germline ends. The CDR3 has 13 residues. This CDR3 reads CANTQRPNSPLHF. As DNA, the CDR3 is TGTGCCAACACACAGAGACCCAATTCACCCCTCCACTTT.

This clonotype was seen many times. The V and J genes are TRBV19 and TRBJ2-7; 12 nucleotides align to TRBD1. CDR1 and CDR2 (germline): LNHDA, SQIVND (reference sequence). V shed 6 bases, J shed 5 bases, and the junction held 5 bases outside the gene matches. The CDR3 has 14 residues. Written as DNA, the CDR3 is TGTGCCAGTAGGGGACAGGGGGCTCCCCACGAGCAGTACTTC. It translates to CASRGQGAPHEQYF. The whole variable domain, filled in from reference TRBV19 and TRBJ2-7, reads DGGITQSPKYLFRKEGQNVTLSCEQNLNHDAMYWYRQDPGQGLRLIYYSQIVNDFQKGDIAEGYSVSREKKESFPLTVTSAQKNPTAFYLCASRGQGAPHEQYFGPGTRLTVT.

This clonotype occurred a few times. This sequence joins TRBV10-3 and TRBJ2-7; TRBD2 agrees at 9 bases. V lost 0 bases to trimming and J lost 5 bases; unmatched junction nucleotides: 8. The V gene's germline CDR1 is ENHRY and CDR2 SYGVKD. The CDR3 extends over 16 amino acids. The CDR3 nucleotides are TGTGCCATCAGTGAGTCGATTAGCGGGGGCCTGAACGAGCAGTACTTC. Translation: CAISESISGGLNEQYF.

This clonotype was picked up many times. The V and J genes are TRBV29-1 and TRBJ2-3, with D uncertain. V dropped 6 bases and J dropped 1 base, with 17 bases sitting between them. CDR3 size: 15 residues. The germline gives CDR1 SQVTM, CDR2 ANQGSEA. The CDR3 region is CSVADFLEGTDTQYF. CDR3 in DNA: TGCAGCGTGGCCGACTTCCTCGAGGGCACAGATACGCAGTATTTT.

This clonotype was counted only a few times. The chain uses TRBV20-1 and TRBJ2-7, with TRBD1 matching over 9 bases. J was trimmed by 1 base and V by 1 base; bases with no gene match: 2. The CDR3 is 14 residues long. From germline, CDR1 is DFQATT and CDR2 SNEGSKA (reference sequence). This CDR3 reads CSARGQGESYEQYF. In nucleotides, the CDR3 is TGCAGTGCTAGAGGACAGGGGGAGTCCTACGAGCAGTACTTC.

This clonotype was detected ten times or more. The chain carries TRBV20-1 and TRBJ2-1; no firm D call. Trimming stripped 1 base from V and 5 bases from J, with 12 bases between. The CDR3 has 14 amino acids. Germline V gene data show CDR1 as DFQATT and CDR2 as SNEGSKA (reference sequence). CDR3 protein: CSARGSGPNNEQFF. The CDR3 DNA follows: TGCAGTGCTAGAGGGTCCGGGCCAAACAATGAGCAGTTCTTC.

This clonotype was observed many times. The genes are TRBV10-3 and TRBJ2-7; D remains ambiguous. Trimming left V 3 bases short and J 3 bases short, with 12 bases between. The CDR3 runs to 14 residues. Germline-derived CDR1 and CDR2 are ENHRY and SYGVKD. The CDR3 DNA follows: TGTGCCATCAGTGAACTGGGCTTGATCTACGAGCAGTACTTC. Translation: CAISELGLIYEQYF.